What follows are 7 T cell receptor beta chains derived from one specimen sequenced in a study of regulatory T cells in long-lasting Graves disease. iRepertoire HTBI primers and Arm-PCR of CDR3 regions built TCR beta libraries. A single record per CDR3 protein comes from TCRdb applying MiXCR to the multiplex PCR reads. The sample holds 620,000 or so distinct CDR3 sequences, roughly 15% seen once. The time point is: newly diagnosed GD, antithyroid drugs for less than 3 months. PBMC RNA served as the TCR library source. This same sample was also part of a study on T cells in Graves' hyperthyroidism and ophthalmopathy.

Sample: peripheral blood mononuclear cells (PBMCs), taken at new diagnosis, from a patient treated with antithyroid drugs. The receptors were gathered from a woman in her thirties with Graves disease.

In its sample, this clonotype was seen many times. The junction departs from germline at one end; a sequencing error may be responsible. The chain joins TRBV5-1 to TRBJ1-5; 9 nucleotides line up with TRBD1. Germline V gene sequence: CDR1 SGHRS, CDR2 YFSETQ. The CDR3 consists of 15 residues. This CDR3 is CASSLAGQGNQPQHF. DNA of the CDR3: TGTGCCAGCAGTTTAGCCGGACAGGGGAATCAGCCCCAGCATTTT.

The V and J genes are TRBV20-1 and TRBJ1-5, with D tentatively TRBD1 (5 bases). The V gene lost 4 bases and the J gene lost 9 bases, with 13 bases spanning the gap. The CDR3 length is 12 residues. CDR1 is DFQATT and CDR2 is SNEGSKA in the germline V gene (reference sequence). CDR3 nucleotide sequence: TGCAGTGCTACCGACGGGGGAAGGCCCCAGCATTTT. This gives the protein CSATDGGRPQHF.

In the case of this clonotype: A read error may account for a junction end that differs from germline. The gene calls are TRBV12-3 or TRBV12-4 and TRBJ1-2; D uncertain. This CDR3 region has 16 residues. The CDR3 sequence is CTSSDATTATNYGYTF. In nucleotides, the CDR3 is TGTACCAGCAGTGATGCGACGACTGCCACAAACTATGGCTACACCTTC.

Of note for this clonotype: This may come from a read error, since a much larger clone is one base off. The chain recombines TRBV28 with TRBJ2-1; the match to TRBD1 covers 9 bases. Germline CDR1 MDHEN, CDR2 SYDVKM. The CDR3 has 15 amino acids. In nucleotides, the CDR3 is TGTGCCAGCAGTATCCCGGGACAGGGTTCCTACGAGCAGTCCTTC. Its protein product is CASSIPGQGSYEQSF.

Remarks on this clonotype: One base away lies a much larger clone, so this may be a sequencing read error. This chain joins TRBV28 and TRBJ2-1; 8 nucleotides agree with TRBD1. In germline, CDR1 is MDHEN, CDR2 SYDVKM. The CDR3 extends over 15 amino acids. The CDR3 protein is CASSPQGATYNERFF. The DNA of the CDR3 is TGTGCCAGCAGTCCTCAGGGGGCCACCTACAATGAGCGGTTCTTC.

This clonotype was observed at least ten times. The CDR3 sequence is CAWSPGGGGFNTEAFF. The CDR3 DNA is TGTGCCTGGAGTCCAGGGGGCGGCGGGTTTAACACTGAAGCTTTCTTT. This sequence joins TRBV30 and TRBJ1-1, with TRBD1 matching over 8 bases. In germline, CDR1 is GTSNPN, CDR2 SVGIG (reference sequence). The CDR3 has 16 residues. The ends lost 2 bases at V and 2 bases at J; junction bases unmatched: 10.

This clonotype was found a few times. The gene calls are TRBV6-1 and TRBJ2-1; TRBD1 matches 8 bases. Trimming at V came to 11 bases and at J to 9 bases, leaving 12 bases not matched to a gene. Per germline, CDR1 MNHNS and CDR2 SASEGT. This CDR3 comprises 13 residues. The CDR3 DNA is TGTGCCGGGGGCAGGGGGCAAGATAGTGAGCAGTTCTTC. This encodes CAGGRGQDSEQFF.